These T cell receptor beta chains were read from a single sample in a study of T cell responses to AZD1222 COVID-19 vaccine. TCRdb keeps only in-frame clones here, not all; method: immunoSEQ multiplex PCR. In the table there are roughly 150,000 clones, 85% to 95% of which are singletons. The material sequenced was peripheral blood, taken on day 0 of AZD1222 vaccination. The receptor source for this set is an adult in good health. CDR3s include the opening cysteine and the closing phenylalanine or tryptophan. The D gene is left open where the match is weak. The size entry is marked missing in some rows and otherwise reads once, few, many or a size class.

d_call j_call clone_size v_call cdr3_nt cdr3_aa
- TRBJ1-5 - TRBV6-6 TGTGCCAGCAGCAGATACCAAGACACTAGCAATCAGCCCCAGCATTTT CASSRYQDTSNQPQHF
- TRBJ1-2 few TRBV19 TGTGCCAGTAGACCGGGTACAGATCATGGCTACACCTTC CASRPGTDHGYTF
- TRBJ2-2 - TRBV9 TGTGCCAGCAGCGTAAGGGCAGGAGAGAACACCGGGGAGCTGTTTTTT CASSVRAGENTGELFF
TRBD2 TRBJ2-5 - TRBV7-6 TGTGCCAGCAGCCGGACTAGCGGGTACCAAGAGACCCAGTACTTC CASSRTSGYQETQYF
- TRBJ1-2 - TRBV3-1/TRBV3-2 TGTGCCAGCAGCCAAGAGGGAGCAGACGGGTTCTATGGCTACACCTTC CASSQEGADGFYGYTF
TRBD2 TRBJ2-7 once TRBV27 TGTGCCAGCAGGTCTGTAGCGGGTTCCTACGAGCAGTACTTC CASRSVAGSYEQYF
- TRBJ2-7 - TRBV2 TGTGCCAGCAAGCGGGACACCACCTACGAGCAGTACTTC CASKRDTTYEQYF
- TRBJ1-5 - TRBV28 TGTGCCAGCAGGACAGGTAGTCTTCAGCCCCAGCATTTT CASRTGSLQPQHF
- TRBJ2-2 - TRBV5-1 TGCGCCAGCAGCTTGGGAACCCCCGACACCGGGGAGCTGTTTTTT CASSLGTPDTGELFF
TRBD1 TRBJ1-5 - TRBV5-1 TGCGCCAGCAGCCTGGGACAGTCCCCCAATCAGCCCCAGCATTTT CASSLGQSPNQPQHF
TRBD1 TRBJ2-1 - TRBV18 TGTGCCAGCTCACCACCGGTTACAGGGGGAACTATCAATGAGCAGTTCTTC CASSPPVTGGTINEQFF
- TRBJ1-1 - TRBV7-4 TGTGCCAGCAGCTTAGGGGGGGCGATAAGCACTGAAGCTTTCTTT CASSLGGAISTEAFF
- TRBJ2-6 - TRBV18 TGTGCCAGCTCACCCGAAAATTCTGGGGCCAACGTCCTGACTTTC CASSPENSGANVLTF
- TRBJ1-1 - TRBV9 TGTGCCAGCAGCGTAGGTGGGGGGTGGGACACTGAAGCTTTCTTT CASSVGGGWDTEAFF
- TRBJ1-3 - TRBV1 TGCACCACCGACGTTGTAAAGGGACGGCCCTCTGGAAACACCATATATTTT CTTDVVKGRPSGNTIYF
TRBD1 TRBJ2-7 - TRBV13 TGTGCCAGCAGCCTGTGGACAGGGAAGAACGAGCAGTACTTC CASSLWTGKNEQYF
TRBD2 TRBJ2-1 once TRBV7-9 TGTGCCAGCAGCCTGGGACTAGCGGGAGGTTCCTACAATGAGCAGTTCTTC CASSLGLAGGSYNEQFF
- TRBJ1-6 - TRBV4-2 TGTGCCAGCAGCCAAGATGGGGGCCGGTATTCACCCCTCCACTTT CASSQDGGRYSPLHF
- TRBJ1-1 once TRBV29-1 TGCAGCGTTGACGGGGATCCCACTGAAGCTTTCTTT CSVDGDPTEAFF
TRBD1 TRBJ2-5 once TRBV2 TGTGCCAGCAGTTACAGGGGGCTGGAGACCCAGTACTTC CASSYRGLETQYF
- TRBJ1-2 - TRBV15 TGTGCCACCAGCAGAGAACGGCGGGACGGCACCTTC CATSRERRDGTF
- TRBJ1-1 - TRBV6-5 TGTGCCAGCAGACTGACAATGAACACTGAAGCTTTCTTT CASRLTMNTEAFF
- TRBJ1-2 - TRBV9 TGTGCCAGCAGCGTAGCTTCGGGACATTATGGCTACACCTTC CASSVASGHYGYTF
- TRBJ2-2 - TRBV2 TGTGCCAGCAGTAGAGATTACACCGGGGAGCTGTTTTTT CASSRDYTGELFF
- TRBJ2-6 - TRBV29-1 TGCAGCGTTTTAACTACGGGGGCCAACGTCCTGACTTTC CSVLTTGANVLTF
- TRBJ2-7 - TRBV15 TGTGCCACCAGCAGAGATACCCTACTAGCATTAGGCGAGCAGTACTTC CATSRDTLLALGEQYF
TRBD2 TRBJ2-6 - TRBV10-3 TGTGCCATCAGCCCGAATAGCGGGACGGAAGCTGGGGCCAACGTCCTGACTTTC CAISPNSGTEAGANVLTF
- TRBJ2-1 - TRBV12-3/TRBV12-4 TGTGCCAGCAGTTTTTTAGACAATGAGCAGTTCTTC CASSFLDNEQFF
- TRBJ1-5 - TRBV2 TGTGCCAGCAGCCGACTGGACAAGGGAGACAATCAGCCCCAGCATTTT CASSRLDKGDNQPQHF
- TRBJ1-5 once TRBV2 TGTGCCAGCAGTGAAGGGGGACGTGGGCCCCAGCATTTT CASSEGGRGPQHF
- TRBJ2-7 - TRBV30 TGTGCCTGGAGTCCGGAGAACTACGAGCAGTACTTC CAWSPENYEQYF
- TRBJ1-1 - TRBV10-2 TGCGCCAGCGGCCGGTTAAGGGGGACTGAAGCTTTCTTT CASGRLRGTEAFF
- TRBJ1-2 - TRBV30 TGTGCCTGGAGTGGGGGACGGGGCTACACCTTC CAWSGGRGYTF
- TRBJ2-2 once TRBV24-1 TGTGCCACCAGTGATATGGGGAGAGGAGAGAACACCGGGGAGCTGTTTTTT CATSDMGRGENTGELFF
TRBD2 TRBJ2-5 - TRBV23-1 TGCGCCAGCAGTCATCATGCAACGTTGGGACTAGCGGGAAGGAAGACCCAGTACTTC CASSHHATLGLAGRKTQYF
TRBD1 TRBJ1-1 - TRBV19 TGTGCCAGTAGTCTCAGGACAGGGTTAAGGACTGAAGCTTTCTTT CASSLRTGLRTEAFF
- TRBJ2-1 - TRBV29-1 TGCAGCGTTTTGTTCACACGGGGCGGGGATGAGCAGTTCTTC CSVLFTRGGDEQFF
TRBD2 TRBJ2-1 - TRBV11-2 TGTGCCAGCAGCCAGACTAGCGATACCTCCTACAATGAGCAGTTCTTC CASSQTSDTSYNEQFF
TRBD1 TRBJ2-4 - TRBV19 TGTGCCAGTAGTTCGACAGGGGGCGGGGACATTCAGTACTTC CASSSTGGGDIQYF
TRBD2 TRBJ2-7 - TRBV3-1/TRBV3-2 TGTGCCAGCAGCGGTAGCGGGACTAGCTCCTACGAGCAGTACTTC CASSGSGTSSYEQYF
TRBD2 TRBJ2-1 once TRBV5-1 TGCGCCAGCAGCACGACTAGCGGGACCTACAATGAGCAGTTCTTC CASSTTSGTYNEQFF
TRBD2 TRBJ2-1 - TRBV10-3 TGTGCCATCAGCTTTGCTAGCGGGAGCTCCTACAATGAGCAGTTCTTC CAISFASGSSYNEQFF
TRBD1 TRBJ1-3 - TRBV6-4 TGTGCCAGCAGTGACACCCCTAGGACAGGGAGCAGAAACACCATATATTTT CASSDTPRTGSRNTIYF
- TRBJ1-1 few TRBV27 TGTGCCAGCAGAACTACCGGACTCCAGCCAGCTTTCTTT CASRTTGLQPAFF
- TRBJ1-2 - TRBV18 TGTGCCAGCTCACCTCGGACCGAGAACTATGGCTACACCTTC CASSPRTENYGYTF
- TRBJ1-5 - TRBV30 TGTGCCTGGAGTGGGGGAACTAATCAGCCCCAGCATTTT CAWSGGTNQPQHF
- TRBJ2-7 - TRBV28 TGTGCCAGCAGTTTATGGCAGGGTAGACGCTACGAGCAGTACTTC CASSLWQGRRYEQYF
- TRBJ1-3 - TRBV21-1 TGTGCCAGCAGCTCGGGACAGGTTACCGAGGGGTCTGGAAACACCATATATTTT CASSSGQVTEGSGNTIYF
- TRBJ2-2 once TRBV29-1 TGCAGCGTTGTGGGACAGAACACCGGGGAGCTGTTTTTT CSVVGQNTGELFF
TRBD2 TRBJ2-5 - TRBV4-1 TGCGCCAGCAGCCAAGATGGTAGAGCGGGAAAAGGAGGGACCCAGTACTTC CASSQDGRAGKGGTQYF
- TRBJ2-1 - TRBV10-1 TGCGCCAGCAGTGGGGACGGTCGCAATGAGCAGTTCTTC CASSGDGRNEQFF
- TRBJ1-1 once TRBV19 TGTGCCAGTAGTATAGTAGCGAACACTGAAGCTTTCTTT CASSIVANTEAFF
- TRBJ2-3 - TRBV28 TGTGCCAGCAGTCGGAGACAGAGCGTTCGGTTGGCGCAGTATTTT CASSRRQSVRLAQYF
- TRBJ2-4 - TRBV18 TGTGCCAGCTCACCAGGTCTGGGGGCTGGCAAAAACATTCAGTACTTC CASSPGLGAGKNIQYF
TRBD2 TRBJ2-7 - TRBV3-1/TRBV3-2 TGTGCCAGCAGCCCCCTAGCGGGAGACGTCTACGAGCAGTACTTC CASSPLAGDVYEQYF
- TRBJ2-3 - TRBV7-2 TGTGCCAGCAGCTTAGGGGCAGGACCCACAGATACGCAGTATTTT CASSLGAGPTDTQYF
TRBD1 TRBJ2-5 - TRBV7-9 TGTGCCAGCAGCCCGGGAAACAGGGGGCGTGGGGAGACCCAGTACTTC CASSPGNRGRGETQYF
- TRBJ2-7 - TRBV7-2 TGTGCCAGCAGCACCTACGCAGGGATATCCTACGAGCAGTACTTC CASSTYAGISYEQYF